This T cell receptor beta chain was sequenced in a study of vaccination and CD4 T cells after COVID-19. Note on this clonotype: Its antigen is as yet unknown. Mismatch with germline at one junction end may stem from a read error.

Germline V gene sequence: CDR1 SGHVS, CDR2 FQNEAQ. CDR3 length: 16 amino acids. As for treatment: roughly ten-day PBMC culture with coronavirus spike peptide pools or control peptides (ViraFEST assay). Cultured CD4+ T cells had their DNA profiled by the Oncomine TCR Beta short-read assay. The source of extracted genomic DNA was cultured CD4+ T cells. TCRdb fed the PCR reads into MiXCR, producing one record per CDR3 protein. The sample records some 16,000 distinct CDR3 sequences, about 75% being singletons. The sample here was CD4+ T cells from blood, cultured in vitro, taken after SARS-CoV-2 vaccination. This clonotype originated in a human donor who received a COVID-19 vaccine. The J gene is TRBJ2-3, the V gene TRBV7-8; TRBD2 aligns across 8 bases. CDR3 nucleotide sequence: TGTGCCGGCAGCTTAGTAGCGGGGCAGGACACAGATACGCAGTATTTT. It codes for CAGSLVAGQDTDTQYF.